This passage covers 31 T cell receptor beta chains from one sample sequenced in a study of blood T cell repertoires in COVID-19 (TCRdb year 2020). Libraries were built with the immunoSEQ multiplex PCR assay. TCRdb provides this immuneACCESS table in a form limited to in-frame rearrangements. Some clones are lacking; in checked studies, under half of them reflect an unresolved V gene, and why the rest are absent is not known. This sample is represented by 73,000 or so clones; approximately 83% of them were singletons. Just over 4.5% of the sample is taken by the ten largest. Source material: peripheral blood. The receptor set was obtained from a woman aged 60-70 years with acute or convalescent COVID-19.

The V gene is TRBV11-2, the J gene TRBJ2-7; tentative D call: TRBD2 (5 bases). Trimming cost V 0 bases and J 6 bases, with 12 bases left between them. This CDR3 has 14 amino acids. Germline V gene sequence: CDR1 SGHAT, CDR2 FQNNGV. DNA for the CDR3: TGTGCCAGCAGCTTAGAAGGGCGGGCGTCCGAGCAGTACTTC. Its protein is CASSLEGRASEQYF.

This chain links TRBV7-9 with TRBJ2-3; D is undetermined. CDR3 size: 11 residues. V shed 5 bases and J shed 3 bases, with 3 bases lying between them. Germline CDR1 SEHNR, CDR2 FQNEAQ (reference sequence). This chain's CDR3 is CASSPTDTQYF. As DNA, the CDR3 is TGTGCCAGCAGCCCAACAGATACGCAGTATTTT.

This chain connects TRBV20-1 to TRBJ2-3; 8 nucleotides agree with TRBD1. Germline V gene lookup returns CDR1 DFQATT and CDR2 SNEGSKA (reference sequence). V lost 3 bases to trimming and J lost 1 base; unmatched junction nucleotides: 6. The CDR3 contains 15 residues. The CDR3 protein is CSASSRDRRTDTQYF. Here the CDR3 DNA reads TGCAGTGCTAGTTCACGGGACAGGCGCACAGATACGCAGTATTTT.

This chain connects TRBV10-2 to TRBJ1-1, with D uncertain. Germline values: CDR1 WSHSY, CDR2 SAAADI. Trimming cost V 8 bases and J 0 bases, with 7 bases left between them. This CDR3 region has 12 residues. The CDR3 sequence: CASGLLNTEAFF. The CDR3 nucleotides are TGCGCCAGCGGACTCTTGAACACTGAAGCTTTCTTT.

V and J are TRBV27 and TRBJ2-7, with D possibly TRBD2 on 6 matching bases. Germline V gives CDR1 MNHEY, CDR2 SMNVEV (reference sequence). The CDR3 is made up of 14 amino acids. Trimming cost V 5 bases and J 2 bases, with 13 bases left between them. CDR3 amino acids: CASSPGTLPYEQYF. The CDR3 bases are TGTGCCAGCAGTCCCGGGACTCTTCCCTACGAGCAGTACTTC.

In regard to this clone: Other DNA variants within this sample encode the same CDR3. V is TRBV7-3 and J is TRBJ1-1, with D possibly matching TRBD1 (5 bases). The CDR3 spans 13 residues. Germline CDR1 is SGHTA and CDR2 is FQGTGA. The V end was cut by 3 bases, the J end by 1 base, with 6 bases between. CDR3 sequence reads: CASSFQGNTEAFF. CDR3 DNA sequence: TGTGCCAGCAGCTTCCAGGGGAACACTGAAGCTTTCTTT.

J is TRBJ1-5 and V is TRBV6-1; possible D gene TRBD1, 5 bases. V dropped 3 bases and J dropped 1 base, with 13 bases sitting between them. The CDR3 is 16 residues long. Germline CDR1 MNHNS, CDR2 SASEGT. The CDR3 DNA follows: TGTGCCAGCAGTGATTGGGGCAGCCTCAGCAATCAGCCCCAGCATTTT. Translation gives CASSDWGSLSNQPQHF.

This clone was seen once. This chain links TRBV7-2 with TRBJ2-3, with TRBD2 matching over 9 bases. After removal of 5 bases from V and 6 bases from J, the junction contained 15 bases not matched to a gene. The CDR3 consists of 17 residues. Germline lookup yields CDR1 SGHTA and CDR2 FQGNSA. The CDR3 here is CASSQGRGGAKSDTQYF. In DNA form, the CDR3 reads TGTGCCAGCAGCCAAGGGCGCGGGGGGGCCAAGTCGGATACGCAGTATTTT. Together with reference TRBV7-2 and TRBJ2-3, the CDR3 gives the full variable domain: GAGVSQSPSNKVTEKGKDVELRCDPISGHTALYWYRQSLGQGLEFLIYFQGNSAPDKSGLPSDRFSAERTGGSVSTLTIQRTQQEDSAVYLCASSQGRGGAKSDTQYFGPGTRLTVL.

This chain connects TRBV7-2 to TRBJ1-1; D unresolved. From germline, CDR1 is SGHTA and CDR2 FQGNSA. This CDR3 has 14 amino acids. V dropped 2 bases and J dropped 4 bases, with 11 bases sitting between them. The CDR3 loop is CASSLKRGGTEAFF. CDR3 DNA sequence: TGTGCCAGCAGCTTAAAAAGAGGTGGCACTGAAGCTTTCTTT.

This CDR3 reads CASSVQGASGNTIYF. The CDR3 bases are TGTGCCAGCAGCGTTCAGGGGGCCTCTGGAAACACCATATATTTT. The rearrangement uses TRBV9 and TRBJ1-3, with 8 positions matching TRBD1. The germline V gene has CDR1 SGDLS and CDR2 YYNGEE. The trim removed 2 bases at V and 0 bases at J, leaving 1 base unmatched. This CDR3 is 15 amino acids long.

The chain joins TRBV7-9 to TRBJ1-3, with D possibly TRBD1 on 5 matching bases. V shed 2 bases and J shed 6 bases, with 11 bases lying between them. The V gene's germline CDR1 is SEHNR and CDR2 FQNEAQ (reference sequence). The CDR3 loop spans 14 amino acids. CDR3 nucleotides: TGTGCCAGCAGCTTATATGACAGCGAAAACACCATATATTTT. It specifies CASSLYDSENTIYF.

This chain links TRBV9 with TRBJ1-1; D ambiguous. Germline loops: CDR1 SGDLS, CDR2 YYNGEE. Deletions cut 4 bases from V and 1 base from J, with 11 bases between. This CDR3 contains 14 residues. In nucleotides, the CDR3 is TGTGCCAGCAGCCCCCGAGAGGGGAACACTGAAGCTTTCTTT. Translated: CASSPREGNTEAFF.

The gene calls are TRBV29-1 and TRBJ1-1; 7 positions match TRBD1. Germline CDR1 is SQVTM and CDR2 is ANQGSEA. Trimming removed 5 bases from V and 0 bases from J; junction bases left unmatched: 12. The CDR3 loop spans 16 amino acids. The CDR3 sequence is CSVSSPGGRLNTEAFF. DNA of the CDR3: TGCAGCGTTTCCTCCCCAGGGGGACGCCTGAACACTGAAGCTTTCTTT.

The DNA for the CDR3 is TGTGCCAGCAGACGGGACTACCTCACCGGGGAGCTGTTTTTT. It encodes CASRRDYLTGELFF. This chain joins TRBV5-4 and TRBJ2-2; 7 bases map to TRBD2. The ends lost 5 bases at V and 4 bases at J; junction bases unmatched: 5. The CDR3 is 14 amino acids. The germline CDR1 and CDR2 sequences are SGHNT and YYREEE (reference sequence).

Only a few counts were recorded for this clone. The chain is built from TRBV9 and TRBJ2-3; 9 nucleotides align to TRBD2. Germline values: CDR1 SGDLS, CDR2 YYNGEE. V lost 3 bases, J lost 4 bases, and 6 bases stayed unmatched. The CDR3 consists of 15 residues. This chain's CDR3 is CASSAWRGGADTQYF. CDR3 in DNA: TGTGCCAGCAGCGCCTGGCGGGGGGGGGCAGATACGCAGTATTTT.

The V call is TRBV6-1, the J call TRBJ2-5; D might be TRBD1 (7 bases). CDR1 MNHNS and CDR2 SASEGT come from the germline V gene. The ends were cut back, 2 bases at V and 5 bases at J, with 18 bases in the middle. The CDR3 runs 16 residues. This CDR3 is CASSERRGRGLETQYF. The CDR3 nucleotides read TGTGCCAGCAGTGAACGGAGGGGGCGAGGATTGGAGACCCAGTACTTC.

The chain links TRBV9 to TRBJ2-1; 10 bases match TRBD2. CDR1 is SGDLS and CDR2 is YYNGEE in the germline V gene. The CDR3 is 15 amino acids. Germline trimming cut 3 bases from V and 5 bases from J; bases unmatched to any gene: 5. The CDR3 DNA follows: TGTGCCAGCAGCGGGCTAGCGGGGGATAACAATGAGCAGTTCTTC. Translating gives CASSGLAGDNNEQFF.

The gene calls are TRBV24-1 and TRBJ2-7, with D perhaps TRBD1 (5 bases). Germline V gives CDR1 KGHDR, CDR2 SFDVKD. The V and J ends lost 5 bases and 5 bases respectively, with 12 bases between them. The CDR3 has 13 residues. CDR3 DNA sequence: TGTGCCACCAGTGGGGGCAGTTTCAACGAGCAGTACTTC. Translation gives CATSGGSFNEQYF.

This chain joins TRBV29-1 and TRBJ2-1; 7 nucleotides agree with TRBD1. Germline V CDR1 and CDR2: SQVTM, ANQGSEA. Trimming took 5 bases from V and 4 from J; bases not matched to a gene: 8. CDR3 length: 14 residues. CDR3 bases: TGCAGCGTTAAGGGGGCCGCAGTTTACAATGAGCAGTTCTTC. This gives the protein CSVKGAAVYNEQFF.

The chain recombines TRBV30 with TRBJ2-7; D may be TRBD1 (6 bases). Germline assignment: CDR1 GTSNPN and CDR2 SVGIG (reference sequence). CDR3 length: 13 amino acids. V was pared by 0 bases and J by 7 bases, with 13 bases between. The CDR3 sequence is CAWSVTGPREQYF. DNA of the CDR3: TGTGCCTGGAGTGTGACAGGACCGAGGGAGCAGTACTTC.

The chain combines TRBV29-1 with TRBJ1-2; D gene uncertain. The germline CDR1 and CDR2 sequences are SQVTM and ANQGSEA. The CDR3 is 11 residues long. V lost 2 bases and J 2 bases, leaving 3 bases between the germline ends. Here the CDR3 DNA reads TGCAGCGTTGAACAGAACTATGGCTACACCTTC. As protein: CSVEQNYGYTF.

The gene calls are TRBV30 and TRBJ2-1; D not certain. The CDR3 runs 10 residues. CDR1 GTSNPN and CDR2 SVGIG come from the germline V gene (reference sequence). Trimming removed 5 bases at V and 9 bases at J, with 8 bases between. Here the CDR3 reads CAWGISEQFF. The CDR3, as DNA: TGTGCCTGGGGTATCAGTGAGCAGTTCTTC.

This clone was detected only once. The J gene is TRBJ1-2, the V gene TRBV3-1 (or the pseudogene TRBV3-2); D uncertain. Germline CDR1 LGHDT, CDR2 YNNKEL (reference sequence). The CDR3 runs 20 residues. The germline V and J ends were trimmed by 1 base and 2 bases, with 26 bases remaining between them. The CDR3 is CASSQGPFESIAFRNYGYTF. DNA for the CDR3: TGTGCCAGCAGCCAAGGCCCCTTTGAGAGCATCGCCTTTAGAAACTATGGCTACACCTTC.

V and J are TRBV19 and TRBJ1-1; no reliable D call. The CDR3 contains 13 residues. Germline CDR1 and CDR2: LNHDA and SQIVND (reference sequence). V was cut by 5 bases and J by 3 bases, with 10 bases left in between. This chain's CDR3 is CASSAVIDTEAFF. Here the CDR3 DNA reads TGTGCCAGTAGTGCAGTTATCGACACTGAAGCTTTCTTT.

This chain joins TRBV4-2 and TRBJ1-1; D possibly corresponds to TRBD1 (5 bases). CDR3 length: 16 amino acids. Trimming shortened V by 0 bases and J by 1 base, and 12 bases separated the two germline ends. The germline V gene has CDR1 LGHNA and CDR2 YNFKEQ. CDR3 bases: TGTGCCAGCAGCCAAGATAACAGGCCACAGAACACTGAAGCTTTCTTT. Translating it yields CASSQDNRPQNTEAFF.

The rearrangement uses TRBV6-1 and TRBJ2-7; D is perhaps TRBD2 (5 bases). V lost 1 base to trimming and J lost 4 bases, with 11 bases between them. Germline lookup yields CDR1 MNHNS and CDR2 SASEGT. This CDR3 is built from 14 residues. CDR3 residues: CASSEVGVGYEQYF. The CDR3 DNA reads as TGTGCCAGCAGTGAAGTCGGGGTGGGATACGAGCAGTACTTC.

The rearrangement links TRBV5-1 to TRBJ2-7, with 8 positions matching TRBD2. Germline CDR1 reads SGHRS; CDR2 reads YFSETQ. There are 15 residues in the CDR3. V was clipped by 3 bases and J by 7 bases; unmatched bases: 12. The CDR3 region is CASSSVPGGAEEQYF. The DNA for the CDR3 is TGCGCCAGCAGCTCCGTTCCCGGGGGGGCGGAGGAGCAGTACTTC.

The CDR3 sequence is CASSDRTDQAFF. DNA for the CDR3: TGTGCCAGCAGCGATCGGACAGACCAAGCTTTCTTT. V usage is TRBV6-5 and J usage is TRBJ1-1; maybe TRBD1 (6 bases). The germline CDR1 and CDR2 sequences are MNHEY and SVGAGI. Trimming left V 6 bases short and J 9 bases short, with 14 bases between. This CDR3 comprises 12 residues.

J is TRBJ2-3 and V is TRBV18; maybe TRBD1 (5 bases). Trimming left V 5 bases short and J 2 bases short, with 8 bases between. This CDR3 has 13 amino acids. Germline V gene lookup returns CDR1 KGHSH and CDR2 LQKENI. CDR3 DNA: TGTGCCAGCTCAACGACAGTCACAGATACGCAGTATTTT. It encodes CASSTTVTDTQYF.

This sequence joins TRBV13 and TRBJ1-3; TRBD1 is a possible D gene (5 bases). V lost 3 bases and J lost 0, with 15 bases in between. The CDR3 extends over 17 amino acids. The germline gives CDR1 PRHDT, CDR2 FYEKMQ (reference sequence). The CDR3 region has the DNA TGTGCCAGCAGCTTGGGGAAAACAGGCCTCTCTGGAAACACCATATATTTT. Translating gives CASSLGKTGLSGNTIYF.

This chain uses TRBV27 with TRBJ2-7, with D possibly matching TRBD2 (6 bases). Germline V gene sequence: CDR1 MNHEY, CDR2 SMNVEV (reference sequence). Trimming pared 2 bases from V and 2 bases from J, leaving 13 bases between. CDR3 length equals 15 residues. This CDR3 is CASSLMGTGAYEQYF. Here the CDR3 DNA reads TGTGCCAGCAGTTTAATGGGAACGGGAGCCTACGAGCAGTACTTC.